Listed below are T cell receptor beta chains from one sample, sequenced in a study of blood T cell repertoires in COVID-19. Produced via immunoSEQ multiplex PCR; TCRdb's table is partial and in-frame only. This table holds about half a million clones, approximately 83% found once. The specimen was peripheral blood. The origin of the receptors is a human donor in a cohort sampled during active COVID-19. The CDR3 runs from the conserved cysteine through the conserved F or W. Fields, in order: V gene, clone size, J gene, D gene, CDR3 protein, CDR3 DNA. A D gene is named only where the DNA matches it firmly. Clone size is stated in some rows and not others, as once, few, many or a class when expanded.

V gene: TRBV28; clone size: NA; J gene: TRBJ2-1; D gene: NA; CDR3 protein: CASSLGQEDNEQFF; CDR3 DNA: TGTGCCAGCAGTTTAGGGCAGGAGGACAATGAGCAGTTCTTC
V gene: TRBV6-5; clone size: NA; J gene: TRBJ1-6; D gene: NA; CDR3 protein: CASSLQVASNSPLHF; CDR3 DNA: TGTGCCAGCAGTTTACAGGTTGCATCTAATTCACCCCTCCACTTT
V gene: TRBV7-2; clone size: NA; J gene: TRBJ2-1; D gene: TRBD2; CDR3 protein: CASISSSGLGDNEQFF; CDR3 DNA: TGTGCCAGCATATCGAGTAGCGGGTTGGGTGACAATGAGCAGTTCTTC
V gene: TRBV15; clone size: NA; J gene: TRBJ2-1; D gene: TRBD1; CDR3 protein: CATSGGQGDNEQFF; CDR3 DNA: TGTGCCACCAGCGGGGGACAGGGGGACAATGAGCAGTTCTTC
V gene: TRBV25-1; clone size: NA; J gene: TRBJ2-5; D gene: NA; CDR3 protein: CASSDGTGEEETQYF; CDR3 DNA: TGTGCCAGCAGTGACGGAACAGGGGAGGAAGAGACCCAGTACTTC
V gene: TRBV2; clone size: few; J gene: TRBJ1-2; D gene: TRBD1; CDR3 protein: CASKGQGGIYGYTF; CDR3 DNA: TGTGCCAGCAAAGGACAGGGGGGGATCTATGGCTACACCTTC
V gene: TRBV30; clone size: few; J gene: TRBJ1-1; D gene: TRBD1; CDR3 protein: CAWSDFGQGANTEAFF; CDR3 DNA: TGTGCCTGGAGTGATTTTGGACAGGGGGCGAACACTGAAGCTTTCTTT
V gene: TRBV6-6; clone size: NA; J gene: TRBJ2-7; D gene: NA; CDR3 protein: CASRPGTSYEQYF; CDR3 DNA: TGTGCCAGCAGACCCGGGACATCCTACGAGCAGTACTTC
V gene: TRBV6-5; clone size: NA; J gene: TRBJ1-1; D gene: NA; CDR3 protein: CASRTTVLGTEAFF; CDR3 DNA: TGTGCCAGCAGAACGACAGTCCTAGGCACTGAAGCTTTCTTT
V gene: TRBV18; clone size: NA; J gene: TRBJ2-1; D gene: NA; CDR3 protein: CASSWASENNEQFF; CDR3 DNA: TGTGCCAGCTCCTGGGCTAGCGAGAACAATGAGCAGTTCTTC
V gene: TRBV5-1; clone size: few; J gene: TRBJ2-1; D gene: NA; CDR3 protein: CASSLASSYNEQFF; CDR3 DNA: TGCGCCAGCAGCTTGGCTAGCTCCTACAATGAGCAGTTCTTC
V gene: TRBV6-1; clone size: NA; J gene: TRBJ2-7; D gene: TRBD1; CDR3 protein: CASSENRGPLEQYF; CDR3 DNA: TGTGCCAGCAGTGAAAACAGGGGGCCTCTCGAGCAGTACTTC
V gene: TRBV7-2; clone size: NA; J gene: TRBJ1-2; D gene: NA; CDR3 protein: CASSLGGQGSDGYTF; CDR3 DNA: TGTGCCAGCAGCTTAGGGGGCCAGGGGTCTGACGGCTACACCTTC
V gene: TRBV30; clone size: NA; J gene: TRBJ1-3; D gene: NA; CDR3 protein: CAWSPRGDGNTIYF; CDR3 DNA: TGTGCCTGGAGTCCCAGGGGTGACGGAAACACCATATATTTT
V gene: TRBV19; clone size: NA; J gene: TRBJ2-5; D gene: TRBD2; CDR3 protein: CASGSGRGWETQYF; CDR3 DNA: TGTGCCAGTGGCAGCGGGAGAGGTTGGGAGACCCAGTACTTC
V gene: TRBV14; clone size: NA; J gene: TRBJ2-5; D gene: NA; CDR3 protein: CASSQGWLATAQETQYF; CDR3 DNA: TGTGCCAGCAGCCAAGGCTGGCTAGCGACGGCCCAAGAGACCCAGTACTTC
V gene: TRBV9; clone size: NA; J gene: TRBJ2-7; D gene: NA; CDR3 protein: CASSVDPRGDYEQYF; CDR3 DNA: TGTGCCAGCAGCGTAGACCCCAGGGGAGACTACGAGCAGTACTTC
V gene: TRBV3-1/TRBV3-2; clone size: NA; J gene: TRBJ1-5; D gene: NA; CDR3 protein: CASSQRRQGLRQPQHF; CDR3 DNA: TGTGCCAGCAGCCAGCGGCGGCAGGGCCTTCGTCAGCCCCAGCATTTT
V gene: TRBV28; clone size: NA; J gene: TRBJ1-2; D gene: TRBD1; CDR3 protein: CASMEGQGVYGYTF; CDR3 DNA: TGTGCCAGCATGGAAGGACAGGGAGTTTATGGCTACACCTTC
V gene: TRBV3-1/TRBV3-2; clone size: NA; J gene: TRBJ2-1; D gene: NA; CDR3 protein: CASSQSVADEQFF; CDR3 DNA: TGTGCCAGCAGCCAGAGCGTTGCGGATGAGCAGTTCTTC
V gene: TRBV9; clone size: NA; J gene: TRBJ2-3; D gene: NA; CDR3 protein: CASTRRGGPVSTDTQYF; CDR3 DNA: TGTGCCAGCACACGTCGGGGAGGTCCCGTTAGCACAGATACGCAGTATTTT
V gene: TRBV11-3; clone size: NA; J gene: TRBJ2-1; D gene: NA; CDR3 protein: CASSLSGSLFTEQFF; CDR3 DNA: TGTGCCAGCAGCCTTAGCGGTTCCCTATTCACTGAGCAGTTCTTC
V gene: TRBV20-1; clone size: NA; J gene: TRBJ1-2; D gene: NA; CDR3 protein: CSASRGIGYTF; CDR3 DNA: TGCAGTGCTAGTAGGGGAATTGGCTACACCTTC
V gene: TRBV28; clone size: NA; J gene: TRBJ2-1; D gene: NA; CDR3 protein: CASRRPRGGPNEQFF; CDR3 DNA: TGTGCCAGCAGGCGTCCGAGAGGGGGACCCAATGAGCAGTTCTTC
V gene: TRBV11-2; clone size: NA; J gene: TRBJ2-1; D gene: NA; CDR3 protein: CASGSPRGGGNEQFF; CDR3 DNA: TGTGCCAGCGGTAGCCCCAGGGGTGGTGGCAATGAGCAGTTCTTC
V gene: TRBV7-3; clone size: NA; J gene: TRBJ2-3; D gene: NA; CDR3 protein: CASSVADGGTDTQYF; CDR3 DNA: TGTGCCAGCAGCGTAGCGGACGGTGGCACAGATACGCAGTATTTT
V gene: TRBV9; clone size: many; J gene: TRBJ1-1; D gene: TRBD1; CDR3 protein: CASSIGTGVEEAFF; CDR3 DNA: TGTGCCAGCAGCATAGGGACAGGGGTCGAGGAAGCTTTCTTT
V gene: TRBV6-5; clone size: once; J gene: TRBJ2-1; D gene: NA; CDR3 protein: CASSTHSEQFF; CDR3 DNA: TGTGCCAGCAGTACCCATAGTGAGCAGTTCTTC
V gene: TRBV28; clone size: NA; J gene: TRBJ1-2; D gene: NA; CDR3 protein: CASSLPGQNYGYTF; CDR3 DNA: TGTGCCAGCAGTTTACCCGGACAGAACTATGGCTACACCTTC
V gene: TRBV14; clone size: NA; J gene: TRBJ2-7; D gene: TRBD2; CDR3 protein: CASSQAAGGGAYEQYF; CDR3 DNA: TGTGCCAGCAGCCAAGCGGCGGGAGGAGGGGCCTACGAGCAGTACTTC
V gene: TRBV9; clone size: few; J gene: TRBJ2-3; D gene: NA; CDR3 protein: CASRPDFATDTQYF; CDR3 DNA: TGTGCCAGCCGGCCGGACTTCGCCACAGATACGCAGTATTTT
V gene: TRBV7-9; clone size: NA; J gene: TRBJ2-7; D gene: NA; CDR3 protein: CASSLLRGGYEQYF; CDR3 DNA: TGTGCCAGCAGCTTATTAAGGGGCGGCTACGAGCAGTACTTC
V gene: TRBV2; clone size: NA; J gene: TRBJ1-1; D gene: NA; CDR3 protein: CASSEAPRGTEAFF; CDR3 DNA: TGTGCCAGCAGTGAAGCCCCCAGGGGCACTGAAGCTTTCTTT
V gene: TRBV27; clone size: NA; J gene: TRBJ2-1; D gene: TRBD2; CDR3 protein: CASSYRSTSGSYNEQFF; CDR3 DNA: TGTGCCAGCAGTTATCGATCGACTAGCGGGAGCTACAATGAGCAGTTCTTC
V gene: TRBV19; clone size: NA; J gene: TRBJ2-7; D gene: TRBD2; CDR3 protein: CASSPGTSSHEQYF; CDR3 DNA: TGTGCCAGTAGTCCCGGGACTAGCTCCCACGAGCAGTACTTC
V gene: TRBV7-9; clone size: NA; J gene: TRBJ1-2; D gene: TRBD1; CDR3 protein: CASRRTGDGSYTF; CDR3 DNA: TGTGCCAGCAGACGGACAGGGGATGGGAGCTACACCTTC
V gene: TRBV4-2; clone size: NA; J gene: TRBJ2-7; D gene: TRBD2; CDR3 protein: CASSQEVLAGSYEQYF; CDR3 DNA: TGTGCCAGCAGCCAAGAAGTACTAGCGGGGTCCTACGAGCAGTACTTC
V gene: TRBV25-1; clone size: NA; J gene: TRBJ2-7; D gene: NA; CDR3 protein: CASSVGGSLSEQYF; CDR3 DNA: TGTGCCAGCAGTGTAGGAGGGAGTTTGTCCGAGCAGTACTTC
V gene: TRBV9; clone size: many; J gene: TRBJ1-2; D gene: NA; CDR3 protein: CASSLGTSANYGYTF; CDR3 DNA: TGTGCCAGCAGCCTCGGGACAAGCGCTAACTATGGCTACACCTTC
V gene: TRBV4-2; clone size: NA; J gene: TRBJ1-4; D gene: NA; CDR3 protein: CASSQVWTLNEKLFF; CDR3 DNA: TGTGCCAGCAGCCAAGTATGGACATTAAATGAAAAACTGTTTTTT
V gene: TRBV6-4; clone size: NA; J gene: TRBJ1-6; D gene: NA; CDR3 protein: CASSAMGLANSPLHF; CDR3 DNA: TGTGCCAGCAGTGCCATGGGCCTCGCTAATTCACCCCTCCACTTT
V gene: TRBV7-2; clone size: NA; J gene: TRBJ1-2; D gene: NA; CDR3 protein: CASSLAGYGYTF; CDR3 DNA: TGTGCCAGCAGCTTAGCCGGCTATGGCTACACCTTC
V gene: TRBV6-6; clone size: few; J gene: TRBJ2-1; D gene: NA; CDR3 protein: CASSYLLDSNEQFF; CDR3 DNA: TGTGCCAGCAGTTACTTACTAGATTCCAATGAGCAGTTCTTC
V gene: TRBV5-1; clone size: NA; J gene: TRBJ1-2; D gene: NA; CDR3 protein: CASSPGQPNYGYTF; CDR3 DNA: TGCGCCAGCAGCCCCGGACAACCTAACTATGGCTACACCTTC
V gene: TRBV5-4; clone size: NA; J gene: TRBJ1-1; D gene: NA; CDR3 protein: CASSSQTPLLNTEAFF; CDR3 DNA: TGTGCCAGCAGCTCCCAGACCCCACTATTGAACACTGAAGCTTTCTTT
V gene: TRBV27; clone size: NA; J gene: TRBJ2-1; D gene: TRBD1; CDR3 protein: CASSFGTGAYNEQFF; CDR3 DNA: TGTGCCAGCAGTTTCGGGACAGGGGCCTACAATGAGCAGTTCTTC
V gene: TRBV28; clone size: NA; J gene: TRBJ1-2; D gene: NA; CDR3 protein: CASSLTQGGGENYGYTF; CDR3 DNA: TGTGCCAGCAGTCTAACCCAAGGGGGAGGGGAAAACTATGGCTACACCTTC
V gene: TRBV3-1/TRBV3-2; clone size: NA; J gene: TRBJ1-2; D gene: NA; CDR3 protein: CASSQDGNYGYTF; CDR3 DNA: TGTGCCAGCAGCCAAGACGGGAACTATGGCTACACCTTC
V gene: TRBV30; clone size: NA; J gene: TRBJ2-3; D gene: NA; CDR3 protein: CACPRASTDTQYF; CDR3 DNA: TGTGCCTGTCCGCGGGCGAGCACAGATACGCAGTATTTT
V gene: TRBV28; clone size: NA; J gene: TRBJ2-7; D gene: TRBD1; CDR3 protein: CASSLDGTAYEQYF; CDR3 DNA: TGTGCCAGCAGTTTAGACGGGACAGCCTACGAGCAGTACTTC
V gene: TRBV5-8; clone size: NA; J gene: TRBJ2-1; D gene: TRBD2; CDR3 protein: CASSYLAVHYNEQFF; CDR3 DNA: TGTGCCAGCAGCTACCTAGCGGTACACTACAATGAGCAGTTCTTC